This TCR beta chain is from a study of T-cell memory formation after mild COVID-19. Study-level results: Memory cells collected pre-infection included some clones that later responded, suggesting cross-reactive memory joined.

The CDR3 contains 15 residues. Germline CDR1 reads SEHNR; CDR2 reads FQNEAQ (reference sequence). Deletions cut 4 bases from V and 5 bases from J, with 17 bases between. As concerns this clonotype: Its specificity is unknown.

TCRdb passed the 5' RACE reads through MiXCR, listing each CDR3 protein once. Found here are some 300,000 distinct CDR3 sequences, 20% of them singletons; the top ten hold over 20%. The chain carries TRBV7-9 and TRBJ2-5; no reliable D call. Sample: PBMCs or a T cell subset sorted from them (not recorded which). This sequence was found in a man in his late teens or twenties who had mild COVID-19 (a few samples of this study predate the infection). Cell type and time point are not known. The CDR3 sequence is CASSSLEKGAETQYF. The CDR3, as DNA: TGTGCCAGCAGCTCCTTAGAGAAGGGTGCTGAGACCCAGTACTTC.